Listed below are T cell receptor beta chains from one sample, sequenced in a study of blood T cell repertoires in COVID-19. The assay was immunoSEQ multiplex PCR, and TCRdb's table has in-frame clones only and misses some. The sample gives fewer than 300,000 clones, 85% of which show up once; roughly 2.7% is in the top ten. The specimen was PBMCs or T cells enriched from blood (not recorded which). Receptor source: a woman between 50 and 59 years old who had recovered from COVID-19. The CDR3 runs from the conserved cysteine through the conserved F or W. D genes are given only for firm matches. Some rows have no size entry. The others give once, few or many, or a class for an expanded clone.

TRBJ2-3 TRBV11-2 - TRBD1 TGTGCCAGCAGCCCCGGGACAGGGGCTTGGGGCACAGATACGCAGTATTTT CASSPGTGAWGTDTQYF
TRBJ2-3 TRBV7-9 - - TGTGCCAGCAGCCGCGGAAATAAATTCACAGATACGCAGTATTTT CASSRGNKFTDTQYF
TRBJ1-2 TRBV9 - TRBD1 TGTGCCAGCAGCGCGGGGGCCCACACAGGGGTCTATGGCTACACCTTC CASSAGAHTGVYGYTF
TRBJ2-7 TRBV30 - - TGTGCCTGCCAGACCGCAGGTTTGTACGAGCAGTACTTC CACQTAGLYEQYF
TRBJ1-1 TRBV2 - - TGTGCCAGCAGTGACAGGCGCATGAACACTGAAGCTTTCTTT CASSDRRMNTEAFF
TRBJ2-3 TRBV4-2 - - TGTGCCAGCAGCCAAGAGGGGACTCTCCCGGGAGATACGCAGTATTTT CASSQEGTLPGDTQYF
TRBJ1-1 TRBV10-1 few - TGCGCCAGCAGTGAGAATCCGGGGGAGAACACTGAAGCTTTCTTT CASSENPGENTEAFF
TRBJ1-1 TRBV11-2 - TRBD1 TGTGCCAGCACCGGACAGGGAATCGTCACTGAAGCTTTCTTT CASTGQGIVTEAFF
TRBJ1-4 TRBV3-1/TRBV3-2 few - TGTGCCAGCAGCCAAGATCCCGGGGGTAATGAAAAACTGTTTTTT CASSQDPGGNEKLFF
TRBJ1-1 TRBV7-2 - - TGTGCCAGCAGCCTAGGGACTATGAACACTGAAGCTTTCTTT CASSLGTMNTEAFF
TRBJ2-1 TRBV18 - TRBD2 TGTGCCAGCTCCCCTCTTAGCGGGGGGGCCTCCAATGAGCAGTTCTTC CASSPLSGGASNEQFF
TRBJ1-4 TRBV2 - - TGTGCCAGCAGTCCTACCGACTCGTGGGTTGAAAAACTGTTTTTT CASSPTDSWVEKLFF
TRBJ2-2 TRBV18 - - TGTGCCAGCTCCCCTAGGACCGGGGAGCTGTTTTTT CASSPRTGELFF
TRBJ1-5 TRBV28 - TRBD1 TGTGCCAGCAGTCGACAGGGGAGCAATCAGCCCCAGCATTTT CASSRQGSNQPQHF
TRBJ1-5 TRBV5-1 - - TGCGCCAGCAGCTTGGCGGACAGTCGAAATCAGCCCCAGCATTTT CASSLADSRNQPQHF
TRBJ1-2 TRBV19 - TRBD1 TGTGCCAGTAGTACGGGACAGGGGGGCCGGGGCTACACCTTC CASSTGQGGRGYTF
TRBJ2-2 TRBV3-1/TRBV3-2 - TRBD1 TGTGCCAGCAGCCATGTCCGGGACAGGGGCGGCGGGGAGCTGTTTTTT CASSHVRDRGGGELFF
TRBJ2-2 TRBV19 - TRBD2 TGTGCCAGTAGACCGGGACTAGCATCTGGGGAGCTGTTTTTT CASRPGLASGELFF
TRBJ1-1 TRBV5-1 - - TGCGCCAGCAGGTACAGGGAGAACACTGAAGCTTTCTTT CASRYRENTEAFF
TRBJ2-3 TRBV4-3 - - TGCGCCAGCAGCCAAGATCGGGTAGGTCGGGGCACAGATACGCAGTATTTT CASSQDRVGRGTDTQYF
TRBJ1-2 TRBV2 - - TGTGCCAGCACTGGGGGGGCTAACTATGGCTACACCTTC CASTGGANYGYTF
TRBJ1-6 TRBV2 - TRBD1 TGTGCCAGCAGTGAGGGACAGCATAATTCACCCCTCCACTTT CASSEGQHNSPLHF
TRBJ1-5 TRBV20-1 - - TGCAGTGCTAGTCAAGCGCAGCCCAATCAGCCCCAGCATTTT CSASQAQPNQPQHF
TRBJ1-4 TRBV5-5 - TRBD1 TGTGCCACGAGACAGGGGGCCGGTCAGGCTAATGAAAAACTGTTTTTT CATRQGAGQANEKLFF
TRBJ1-2 TRBV30 - - TGTGCCTGGAGCGTCGGAACAGGGATCATCTATGGCTACACCTTC CAWSVGTGIIYGYTF
TRBJ1-6 TRBV19 - TRBD1 TGTGCCAGTACCCAAGGACAGGCATTTGGGCCCCTCCACTTT CASTQGQAFGPLHF
TRBJ2-2 TRBV7-6 once TRBD1 TGTGCCAGCAGCGAGGTGGACAGGGCCTCCGGGGAGCTGTTTTTT CASSEVDRASGELFF
TRBJ1-1 TRBV5-1 once TRBD1 TGCGCCAGCAGCCGTCCCCCCTCGACAGGGGGCAACACTGAAGCTTTCTTT CASSRPPSTGGNTEAFF
TRBJ1-5 TRBV28 many TRBD1 TGTGCCAGCAGGGCAATCATGAGGGGGCGCAGCAATCAGCCCCAGCATTTT CASRAIMRGRSNQPQHF
TRBJ2-7 TRBV29-1 - TRBD2 TGCAGCGTAGTGACTAGCGGGGGTTCATACGAGCAGTACTTC CSVVTSGGSYEQYF
TRBJ1-1 TRBV19 - - TGTGCCAGTATGGGGCCATTCACTGAAGCTTTCTTT CASMGPFTEAFF
TRBJ1-4 TRBV29-1 - - TGCAGCGTTGAAACCGGGAAGGGAGAAAAACTGTTTTTT CSVETGKGEKLFF
TRBJ2-4 TRBV4-3 - TRBD2 TGCGCCAGCAGCCAAGACGAATATGGGACTAGCGGGAGGAGAGACATTCAGTACTTC CASSQDEYGTSGRRDIQYF
TRBJ1-1 TRBV30 once - TGTGCCTGGAGTACCGCCCTCGGGAGAGGGCGCACTGAAGCTTTCTTT CAWSTALGRGRTEAFF
TRBJ2-5 TRBV28 - - TGTGCCAGCAGTTTACCGGGGCAAGAGACCCAGTACTTC CASSLPGQETQYF
TRBJ1-1 TRBV5-1 - - TGCGCCAGCAGCTTCAACTCCGGGACACTAAAGAACACTGAAGCTTTCTTT CASSFNSGTLKNTEAFF
TRBJ2-7 TRBV7-8 - TRBD1 TGTGCCAGCAGCCCGCTTTTGACAGGGCCCTACGAGCAGTACTTC CASSPLLTGPYEQYF
TRBJ1-1 TRBV18 - - TGTGCCAGCTCACCTACAGGGCTAGCAGAGAACACTGAAGCTTTCTTT CASSPTGLAENTEAFF
TRBJ1-2 TRBV5-5 - TRBD1 TGTGCCAGCAGCATCGGACAGGGAGGCTCCTACTATGGCTACACCTTC CASSIGQGGSYYGYTF
TRBJ2-5 TRBV9 once TRBD2 TGTGCCAGCAGCTCCCGACTGAGCGGGGTGGGAGAGACCCAGTACTTC CASSSRLSGVGETQYF
TRBJ2-1 TRBV18 - - TGTGCCAGCTCACCGACAGGTATGGATGAGCAGTTCTTC CASSPTGMDEQFF
TRBJ2-7 TRBV5-1 - - TGCGCCAGCAGCTTGGCTGGGGGGGGGCTACCCTACGAGCAGTACTTC CASSLAGGGLPYEQYF
TRBJ2-1 TRBV19 - - TGTGCCAGCGGGGTCCGCTCCTACAATGAGCAGTTCTTC CASGVRSYNEQFF
TRBJ2-7 TRBV18 - - TGTGCCAGCTCACCACGGGAGCAGGGCGGGACCTACGAGCAGTACTTC CASSPREQGGTYEQYF
TRBJ1-5 TRBV6-6 - - TGTGCCAGCAGTTACCCATCCCAGCCCCAGCATTTT CASSYPSQPQHF
TRBJ2-2 TRBV30 - - TGTGCCTGGGACAGGTCGAACACCGGGGAGCTGTTTTTT CAWDRSNTGELFF
TRBJ2-2 TRBV9 - - TGTGCCAGCAGCCCAAGGCGGGGTGTGACCGGGGAGCTGTTTTTT CASSPRRGVTGELFF